This T cell receptor (beta chain) was found in a study of T cell responses to AZD1222 COVID-19 vaccine. Overall study: Doses given second, at about 4 or about 12 weeks, were pooled. Notes on the study in general: Samples come after the peak T cell response, not at day 14. Most donors were white British, females outnumbered males, and clonal diversity was possibly underestimated.

A remark on this clone: The antigen is not known.

Here immunoSEQ multiplex PCR was the method, and the copy in TCRdb shows in-frame clones only, minus some. Here the sample spans 170,000 or so clones, approximately 86% being singletons. CDR1 is LGHDT, CDR2 YNNKEL, per germline (reference sequence). This CDR3 contains 14 residues. Trimming took 2 bases from V and 5 from J, leaving 12 bases between them. The TCR originated in an adult in good health. The chain employs TRBV3-1 (or the pseudogene TRBV3-2) and TRBJ1-2; perhaps TRBD1 as D (5 bases). Sequenced here: peripheral blood, sampled on day 0 of AZD1222 vaccination. The CDR3 reads CASSQSGSTYGYTF. Here the CDR3 DNA reads TGTGCCAGCAGCCAATCAGGGTCGACTTATGGCTACACCTTC.